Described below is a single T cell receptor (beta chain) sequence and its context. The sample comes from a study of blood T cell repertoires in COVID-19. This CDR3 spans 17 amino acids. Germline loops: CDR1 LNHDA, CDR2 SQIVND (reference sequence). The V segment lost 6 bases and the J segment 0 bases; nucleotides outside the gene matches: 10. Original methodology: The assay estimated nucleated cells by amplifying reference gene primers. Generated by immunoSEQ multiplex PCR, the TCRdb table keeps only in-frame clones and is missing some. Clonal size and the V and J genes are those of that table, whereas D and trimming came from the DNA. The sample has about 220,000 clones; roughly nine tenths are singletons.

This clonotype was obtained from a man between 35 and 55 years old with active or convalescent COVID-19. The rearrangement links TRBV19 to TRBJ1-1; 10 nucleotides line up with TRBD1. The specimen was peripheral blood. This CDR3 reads CASSLSGTGAMNTEAFF. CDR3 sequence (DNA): TGTGCCAGTAGCCTCTCCGGGACAGGGGCCATGAACACTGAAGCTTTCTTT.